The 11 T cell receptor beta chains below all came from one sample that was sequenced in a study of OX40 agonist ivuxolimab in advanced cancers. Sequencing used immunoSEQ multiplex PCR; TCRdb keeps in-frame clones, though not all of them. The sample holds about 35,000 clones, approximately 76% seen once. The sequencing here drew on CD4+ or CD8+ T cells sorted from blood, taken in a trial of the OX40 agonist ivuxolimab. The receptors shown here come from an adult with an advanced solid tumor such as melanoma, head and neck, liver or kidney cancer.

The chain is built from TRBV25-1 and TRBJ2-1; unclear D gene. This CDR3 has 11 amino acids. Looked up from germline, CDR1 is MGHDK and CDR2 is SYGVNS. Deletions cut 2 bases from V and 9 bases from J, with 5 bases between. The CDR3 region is CASSERVEQFF. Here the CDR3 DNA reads TGTGCCAGCAGTGAAAGAGTTGAGCAGTTCTTC.

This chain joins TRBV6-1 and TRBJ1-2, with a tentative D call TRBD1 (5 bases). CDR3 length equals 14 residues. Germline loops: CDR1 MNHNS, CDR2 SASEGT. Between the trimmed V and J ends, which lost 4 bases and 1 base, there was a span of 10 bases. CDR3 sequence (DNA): TGTGCCAGCAGTGTCGAAGGGGATAACTATGGCTACACCTTC. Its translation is CASSVEGDNYGYTF.

Written as DNA, the CDR3 is TGTGCCAGCAGGAGGGCGGGGACTTACAATGAGCAGTTCTTC. Translating gives CASRRAGTYNEQFF. The V call is TRBV21-1, the J call TRBJ2-1; the DNA was not compared with TRBD2, the D call given in the table. TRBV21-1 is marked as a pseudogene. The CDR3 runs to 14 residues.

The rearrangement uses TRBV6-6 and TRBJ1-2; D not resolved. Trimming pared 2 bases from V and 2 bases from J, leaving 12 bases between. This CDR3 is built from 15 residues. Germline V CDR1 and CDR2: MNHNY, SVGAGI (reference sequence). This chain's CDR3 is CASSYVGASNYGYTF. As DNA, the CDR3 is TGTGCCAGCAGTTACGTCGGAGCGTCCAACTATGGCTACACCTTC.

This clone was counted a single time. The CDR3 is CASSGTGGYTQYF. The CDR3 bases are TGTGCCAGCAGCGGGACAGGCGGGTATACGCAGTATTTT. The chain uses TRBV9 and TRBJ2-3; TRBD1 matches at 7 bases. The CDR3 contains 13 residues. Germline CDR1 and CDR2: SGDLS and YYNGEE. J was trimmed by 7 bases and V by 3 bases; bases with no gene match: 5.

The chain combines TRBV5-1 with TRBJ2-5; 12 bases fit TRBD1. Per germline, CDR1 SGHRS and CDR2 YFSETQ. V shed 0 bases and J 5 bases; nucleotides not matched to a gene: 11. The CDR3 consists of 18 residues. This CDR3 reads CASSLGLFGTGGRETQYF. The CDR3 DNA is TGCGCCAGCAGCTTGGGCTTATTTGGGACAGGGGGCCGGGAGACCCAGTACTTC.

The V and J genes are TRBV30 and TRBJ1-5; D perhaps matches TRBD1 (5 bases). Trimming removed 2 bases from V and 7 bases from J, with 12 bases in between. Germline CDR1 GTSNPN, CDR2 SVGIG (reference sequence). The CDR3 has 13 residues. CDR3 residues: CAWSRGRQQPQHF. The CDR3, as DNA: TGTGCCTGGAGTCGGGGCAGGCAACAGCCCCAGCATTTT.

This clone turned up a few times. CDR3 in DNA: TGTGCCAGCATAACGGGACCCGGGTACGAGCAGTACGTC. Translating gives CASITGPGYEQYV. The chain combines TRBV6-7 with TRBJ2-7; perhaps D is TRBD1 or TRBD2 (5 bases each). TRBV6-7 is an open reading frame whose function is uncertain. With 7 bases removed from V and 4 bases from J, the gap between germline ends came to 14 bases. This CDR3 is 13 amino acids long.

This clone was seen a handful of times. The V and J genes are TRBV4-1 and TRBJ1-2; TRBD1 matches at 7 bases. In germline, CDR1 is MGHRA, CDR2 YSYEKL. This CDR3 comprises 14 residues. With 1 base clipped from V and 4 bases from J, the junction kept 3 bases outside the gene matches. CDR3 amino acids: CASSQAGTVYGYTF. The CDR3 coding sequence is TGCGCCAGCAGCCAAGCTGGGACAGTCTATGGCTACACCTTC.

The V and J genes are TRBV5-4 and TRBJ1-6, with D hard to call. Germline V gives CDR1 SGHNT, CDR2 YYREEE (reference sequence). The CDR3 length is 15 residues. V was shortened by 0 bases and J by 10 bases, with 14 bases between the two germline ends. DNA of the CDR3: TGTGCCAGCAGCTTGGACGTCAGTGAGGCGTCACCCCTCCACTTT. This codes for CASSLDVSEASPLHF.

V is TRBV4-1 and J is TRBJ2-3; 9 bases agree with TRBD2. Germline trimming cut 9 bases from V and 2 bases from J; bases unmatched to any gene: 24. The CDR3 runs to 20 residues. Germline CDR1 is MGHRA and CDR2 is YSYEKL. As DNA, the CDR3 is TGCGCCAGTAAAGAGATCATCCCCCGATTGACTAGCGGTTTCACAGATACGCAGTATTTT. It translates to CASKEIIPRLTSGFTDTQYF.